The sequence of this T cell receptor (beta chain) was determined in a study of blood T cell repertoires in COVID-19. Overall study: T cells, B-cell-depleted T cells, or PBMCs provided the cDNA or gDNA that served as material.

Generated by immunoSEQ multiplex PCR, the TCRdb table keeps only in-frame clones and is missing some. Here the sample spans 240,000 or so clones, about 80% being singletons. CDR3 length equals 17 residues. Germline CDR1 reads LNHDA; CDR2 reads SQIVND (reference sequence). Unmatched junction bases numbered 8, after V lost 8 bases and J lost 0 bases. The specimen sequenced was peripheral blood. The chain is built from TRBV19 and TRBJ1-4, with 11 bases lining up with TRBD1. The sequence came from a woman older than 75 with acute or convalescent COVID-19. This CDR3 is CASAGTGGTTTNEKLFF. CDR3 DNA: TGTGCCAGTGCCGGGACAGGGGGAACAACAACTAATGAAAAACTGTTTTTT.